This T cell receptor beta chain was retrieved from a study of T cell repertoires in cytomegalovirus infection. Study at large: It was the public TCR beta signatures that indicated both CMV infection and matching HLA type. General study results and limits: It was HLA-C-restricted CMV-specific TCR beta clonotypes that dominated the response ex vivo.

Notes on this clonotype: No antigen is known for it. It is unclear where the CDR3 begins or ends on the DNA, so no DNA is shown, and the CDR3 is as TCRdb lists it.

TCRdb passed the reads through MiXCR, listing each CDR3 protein once. The table includes 100,000 to 150,000 distinct CDR3 sequences, roughly 9% detected once. The CDR3 has 17 amino acids, counting both end residues. Per germline, CDR1 MDHEN and CDR2 SYDVKM. Input material: PBMCs. The V call is TRBV28, the J call TRBJ2-7; the table assigns TRBD1, which was not confirmed against the DNA. This clonotype was obtained from a human donor in good health (CMV status not recorded). Some clones in this sample may be carry-over from other donors' samples. CDR3 amino acids: CASSSSLRDRDPYEQYF.